The sequence of this T cell receptor beta chain was determined in a study of blood T cell repertoires in COVID-19. About the research overall: The origin of the acute and convalescent COVID-19 samples was the United States, Italy and Spain. T cells, B-cell-depleted T cells, or PBMCs provided the cDNA or gDNA that served as material.

Data came from immunoSEQ multiplex PCR; TCRdb stores just in-frame clones and leaves some out. The sample carries approximately 450,000 clones, around 89% recorded once. The CDR3 has 12 residues. The V end was cut by 0 bases, the J end by 7 bases, with 6 bases between. Germline CDR1 and CDR2: SNHLY and FYNNEI. There are a few counts of this clone. The source material was peripheral blood. This chain links TRBV2 with TRBJ2-5; D is ambiguous. The clonotype was recovered from a woman aged 30 to 39 with acute or convalescent COVID-19. The chain's CDR3 is CASSEALRTQYF. CDR3 nucleotide sequence: TGTGCCAGCAGTGAAGCTCTCAGGACCCAGTACTTC.